This T cell receptor beta chain was retrieved from a study of shared clonotypes between healthy human individuals. Study results and limitations: The sharing of roughly 5% of naive CD4 clonotypes was seen across a few donors.

Template for every sorted-subset replicate PCR totaled 150 to 250 ng DNA, roughly 30,000 T cell genomes. As processed by the authors: Because ImmunoSEQ provided only junction sequences with no quality scores, the filtering differed. Clones were read by immunoSEQ multiplex PCR, and TCRdb kept only the in-frame ones, dropping some. V and J calls and clone size are those listed in that table; D and trimming were worked out from the DNA. The data contain about 2.4 million clones, about 92% of them seen just once; the ten biggest clones take up roughly 0.13%. Points on this clone: The antigen is not known.

This CDR3 comprises 16 residues. Unmatched junction bases numbered 4, after V lost 0 bases and J lost 1 base. CDR1 is SGHRS and CDR2 is YFSETQ in the germline V gene. Material for sequencing was naive CD4+ T cells sorted from blood. This sample's subset: CD45RA+ positively selected. The source of this sequence is a young man in good health. V is TRBV5-1 and J is TRBJ2-5; 9 nucleotides line up with TRBD2. In DNA form, the CDR3 reads TGCGCCAGCAGCTTGGCTTGGCGGGAGGGCCAAGAGACCCAGTACTTC. Amino acid sequence: CASSLAWREGQETQYF. Variable domain in full (rest from reference TRBV5-1 and TRBJ2-5): KAGVTQTPRYLIKTRGQQVTLSCSPISGHRSVSWYQQTPGQGLQFLFEYFSETQRNKGNFPGRFSGRQFSNSRSEMNVSTLELGDSALYLCASSLAWREGQETQYFGPGTRLLVL.